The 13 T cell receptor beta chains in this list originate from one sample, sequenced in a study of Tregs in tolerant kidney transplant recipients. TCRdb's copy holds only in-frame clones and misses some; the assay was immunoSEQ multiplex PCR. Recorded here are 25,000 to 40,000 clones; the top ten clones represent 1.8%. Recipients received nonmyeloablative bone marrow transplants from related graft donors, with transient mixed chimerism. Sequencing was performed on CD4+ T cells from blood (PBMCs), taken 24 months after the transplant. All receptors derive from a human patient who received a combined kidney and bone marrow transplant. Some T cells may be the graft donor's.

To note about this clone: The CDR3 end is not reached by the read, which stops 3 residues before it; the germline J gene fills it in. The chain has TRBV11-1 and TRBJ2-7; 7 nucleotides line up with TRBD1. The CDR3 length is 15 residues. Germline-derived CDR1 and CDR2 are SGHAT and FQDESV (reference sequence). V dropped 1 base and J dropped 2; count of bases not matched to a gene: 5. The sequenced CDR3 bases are TGTGCCAGCAGCTTAGGACAGGGAGCGGCCTACGAG. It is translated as CASSLGQGAAYE. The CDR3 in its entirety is CASSLGQGAAYEQYF.

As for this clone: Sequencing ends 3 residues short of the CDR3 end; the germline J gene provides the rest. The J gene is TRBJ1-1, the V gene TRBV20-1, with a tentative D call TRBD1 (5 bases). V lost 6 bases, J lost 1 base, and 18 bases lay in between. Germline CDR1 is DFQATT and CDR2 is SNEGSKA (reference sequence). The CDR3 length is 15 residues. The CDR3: CSAPLIGQPNTEAFF. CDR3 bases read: TGCAGTGCCCCCTTAATTGGACAACCGAACACTGAA.

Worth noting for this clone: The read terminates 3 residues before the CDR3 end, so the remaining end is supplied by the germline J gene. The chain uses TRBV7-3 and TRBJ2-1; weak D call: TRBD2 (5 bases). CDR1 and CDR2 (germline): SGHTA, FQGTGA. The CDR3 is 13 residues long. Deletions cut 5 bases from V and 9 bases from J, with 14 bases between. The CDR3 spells CASSDSEGAEQFF. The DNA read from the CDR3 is TGTGCCAGCAGCGATAGCGAGGGAGCTGAG. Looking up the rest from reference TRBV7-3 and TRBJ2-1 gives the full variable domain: GAGVSQTPSNKVTEKGKYVELRCDPISGHTALYWYRQSLGQGPEFLIYFQGTGAADDSGLPNDRFFAVRPEGSVSTLKIQRTERGDSAVYLCASSDSEGAEQFFGPGTRLTVL.

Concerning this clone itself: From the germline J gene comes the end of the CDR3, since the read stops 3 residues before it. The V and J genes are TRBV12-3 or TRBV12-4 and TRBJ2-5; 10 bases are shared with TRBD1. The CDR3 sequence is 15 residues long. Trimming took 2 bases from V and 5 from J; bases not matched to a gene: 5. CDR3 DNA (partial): TGTGCCAGCAGTTTAAGGGACAGGGGCCGGGAGACC. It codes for CASSLRDRGRET. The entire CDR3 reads CASSLRDRGRETQYF.

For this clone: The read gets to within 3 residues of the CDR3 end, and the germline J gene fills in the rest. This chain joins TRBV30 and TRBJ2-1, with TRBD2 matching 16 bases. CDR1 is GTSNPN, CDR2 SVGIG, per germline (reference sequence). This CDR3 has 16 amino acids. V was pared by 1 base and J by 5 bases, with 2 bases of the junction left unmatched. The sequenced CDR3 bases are TGTGCCTGGAGTGCCGGGACTAGCGGGAGGGACAATGAG. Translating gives CAWSAGTSGRDNE. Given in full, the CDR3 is CAWSAGTSGRDNEQFF. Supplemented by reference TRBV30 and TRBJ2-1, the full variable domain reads SQTIHQWPATLVQPVGSPLSLECTVEGTSNPNLYWYRQAAGRGLQLLFYSVGIGQISSEVPQNLSASRPQDRQFILSSKKLLLSDSGFYLCAWSAGTSGRDNEQFFGPGTRLTVL.

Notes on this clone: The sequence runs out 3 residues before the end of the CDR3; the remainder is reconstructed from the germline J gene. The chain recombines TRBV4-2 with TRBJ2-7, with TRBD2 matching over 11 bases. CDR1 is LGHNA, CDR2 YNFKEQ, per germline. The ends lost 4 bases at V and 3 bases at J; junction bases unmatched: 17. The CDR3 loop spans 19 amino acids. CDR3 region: CASSPRGAETSGNYYEQYF. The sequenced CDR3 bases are TGTGCCAGCAGCCCAAGGGGGGCCGAGACTAGCGGGAACTACTACGAG.

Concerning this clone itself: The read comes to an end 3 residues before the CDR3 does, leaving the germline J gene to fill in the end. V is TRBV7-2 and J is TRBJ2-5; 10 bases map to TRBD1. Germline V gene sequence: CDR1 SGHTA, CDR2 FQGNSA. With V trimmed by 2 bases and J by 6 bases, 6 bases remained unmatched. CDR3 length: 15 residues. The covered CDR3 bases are TGTGCCAGCAGCTTACAGGGGACAGGGGAGAAGACC. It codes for CASSLQGTGEKT. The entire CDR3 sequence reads CASSLQGTGEKTQYF.

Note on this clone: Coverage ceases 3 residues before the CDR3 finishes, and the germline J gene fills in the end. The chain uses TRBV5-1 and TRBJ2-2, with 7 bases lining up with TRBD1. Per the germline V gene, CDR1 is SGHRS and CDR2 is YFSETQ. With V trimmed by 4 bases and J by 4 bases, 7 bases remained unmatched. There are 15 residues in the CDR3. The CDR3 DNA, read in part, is TGCGCCAGCAGCCAGACAGGGCAACCCACCGGGGAG. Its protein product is CASSQTGQPTGE. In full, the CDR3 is CASSQTGQPTGELFF.

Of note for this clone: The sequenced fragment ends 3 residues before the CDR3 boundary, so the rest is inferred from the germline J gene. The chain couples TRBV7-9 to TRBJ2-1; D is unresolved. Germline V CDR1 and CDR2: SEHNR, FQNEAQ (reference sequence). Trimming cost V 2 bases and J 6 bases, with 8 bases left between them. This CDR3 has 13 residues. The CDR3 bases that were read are TGTGCCAGCAGCTTATGGCCAGTCAATGAG. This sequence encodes CASSLWPVNE. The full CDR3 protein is CASSLWPVNEQFF.

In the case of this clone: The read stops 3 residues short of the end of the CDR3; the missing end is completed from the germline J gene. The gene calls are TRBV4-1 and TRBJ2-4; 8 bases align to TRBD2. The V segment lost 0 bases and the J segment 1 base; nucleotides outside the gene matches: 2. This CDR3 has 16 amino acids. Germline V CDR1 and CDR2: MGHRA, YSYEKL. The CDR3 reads CASSQEAGVAKNIQYF. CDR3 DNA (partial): TGCGCCAGCAGCCAAGAAGCGGGAGTGGCCAAAAACATT.

The CDR3 DNA, read in part, is TGTGCCAGCTCACCGGAACAGGGATATGGCGAG. Protein sequence: CASSPEQGYGE. The full CDR3 reads CASSPEQGYGEQYF. This chain links TRBV18 with TRBJ2-7, with D tentatively TRBD1 (6 bases). Coverage ceases 3 residues before the CDR3 finishes, and the germline J gene fills in the end. Trimming left V 3 bases short and J 6 bases short, with 15 bases between. CDR3 length: 14 residues. Germline V gene lookup returns CDR1 KGHSH and CDR2 LQKENI.

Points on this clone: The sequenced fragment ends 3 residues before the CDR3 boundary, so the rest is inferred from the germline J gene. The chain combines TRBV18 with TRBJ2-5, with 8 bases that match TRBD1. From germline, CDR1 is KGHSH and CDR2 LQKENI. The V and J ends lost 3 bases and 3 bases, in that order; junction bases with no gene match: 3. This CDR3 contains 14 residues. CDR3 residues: CASSPMDREETQYF. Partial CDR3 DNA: TGTGCCAGCTCACCGATGGACAGGGAAGAGACC.

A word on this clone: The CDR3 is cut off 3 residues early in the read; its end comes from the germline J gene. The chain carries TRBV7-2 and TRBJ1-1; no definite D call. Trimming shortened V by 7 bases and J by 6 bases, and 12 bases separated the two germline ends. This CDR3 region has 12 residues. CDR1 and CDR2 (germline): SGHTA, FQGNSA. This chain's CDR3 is CASNLVGAEAFF. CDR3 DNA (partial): TGTGCCAGCAACTTGGTCGGGGCTGAA.